The present T cell receptor (beta chain) was sequenced within a study of cytomegalovirus exposure and HLA in healthy donors. General study findings and limits: The study flagged roughly 160 TCR beta chains as cytomegalovirus-associated. Rarity held for most TCR sequences, but there were some public TCRs that occurred in many donors.

Profiling relied on immunoSEQ multiplex PCR, and the TCRdb table lists in-frame clones only, not all of them. The sample has 200,000 to 250,000 clones, roughly 87% seen once. As for this clone: Its antigen is undetermined.

V dropped 0 bases and J dropped 6; count of bases not matched to a gene: 11. Germline-derived CDR1 and CDR2 are SGHNT and YYREEE (reference sequence). The CDR3 runs to 17 residues. This TCR was sampled from a man between 18 and 29 years old in good health and CMV-seropositive. V is TRBV5-4 and J is TRBJ2-3; 9 positions agree with TRBD2. The sequenced sample consisted of PBMCs. CDR3 in DNA: TGTGCCAGCAGCTTGGAGGCTAGCGGGAAGAGGTTGGATACGCAGTATTTT. Protein: CASSLEASGKRLDTQYF.